This entry concerns a single TCR beta chain. The target of this receptor is not known. No per-base quality is available; no much larger clone lies one base away. This entry belongs to a study of T cells in Graves' hyperthyroidism and ophthalmopathy (dated 2019 in TCRdb). Regarding the study in general: Peripheral blood was sampled at the time of initial diagnosis, prior to any treatment. TCR V-J signatures able to tell the groups apart were searched for in a discovery cohort of 90 to 100 patients, of whom more than 40 had Graves' ophthalmopathy and roughly 58 had stable Graves' hyperthyroidism. Whether ophthalmopathy could be predicted prospectively was tested in an independent validation cohort made up of 18 to 20 hyperthyroidism patients plus 17 patients who later progressed to ophthalmopathy. The roughly 91 discovery patients were randomly divided into training and test sets at a 7:3 ratio. The study also compared thyroid tissue and blood T-cell repertoires from five or six Graves' hyperthyroidism patients. After blood sampling, hyperthyroidism patients were treated with methimazole at a starting dose of 30 mg daily, and ophthalmopathy patients were treated with high-dose intravenous methylprednisolone. TCR Vbeta CDR3 sequencing of roughly 140 peripheral blood samples (43 ophthalmopathy, roughly 74 hyperthyroidism and some 17 progressor patients) is reported in the paper. Study-level results and caveats: Ophthalmopathy was separated from stable hyperthyroidism by a 13 V-J signature model, with approximately 85% sensitivity and about 81% specificity obtained in cross-validation and 80%/75% obtained in testing. In validation, the model predicted progression to ophthalmopathy with 60% to 71% sensitivity and 72% to 85% specificity, a median of 6.5 months before onset. Sample size was not statistically predetermined, and blinding of investigators to group allocation was not performed. Most expanded thyroid clonotypes (frequency above 0.001) were also detected in blood, a finding suggesting that blood repertoires may reflect thyroid immune responses.

Amplification of TCR beta CDR3 regions was carried out from RNA transcripts. For the first round of RT-PCR on the TCR CDR3, the HTBI primer set was used together with the Qiagen OneStep RT-PCR kit. The libraries were constructed in a second round of multiplex PCR and then size-selected and purified. The libraries were sequenced on an Illumina HiSeq2000 using paired-end 100 bp reads. Turning to the authors' computational methods: SOAPnuke was used to process the raw data, with reads discarded if the reads contained adapters or uncalled bases, had a mean Phred below 15, or lacked an exact constant-primer or identifier match. High-quality paired reads were merged with COPE v1.2.5, and unique nucleotide sequences were defined as clonotypes. MiTCR v1.1 was used to align the clonotypes against IMGT TRBV, TRBD and TRBJ reference segments. The analysis included only V-J combinations with a frequency above 0.0001, which together covered around 99% of the repertoires. The TCS score was defined as F50 (clonal expansion) divided by E x V (chaos), with BLOSUM62-based TCRdist calculated between CDR3 peptides within each V-J. Welch's t-statistics and random forest reduced roughly 500 V-J features to 10 to 15, which were used in a naive Bayes classifier (R e1071). The public reads were run again by TCRdb, first through fastp at Q25 and then through MiXCR, and only productive beta chains were kept. Rows merge per CDR3 protein into single entries with the most common DNA and genes. The V and J calls here are based on TCRdb, not the publication. Within this sample are 550,000 to 800,000 distinct CDR3 sequences, with about 18% of them counted one time only. The ten biggest clones cover 15% to 17% of the sample.

Stable Graves' hyperthyroidism was defined as no progression to ophthalmopathy during 18 months of follow-up. Hyperthyroidism patients were newly diagnosed, had a disease duration of under 2 months, and were aged 18 to 65 years. Exclusion was applied to patients with uncontrolled infections, other autoimmune diseases, pregnancy or lactation. Diagnoses were based on clinical symptoms, serum thyroxine and TRAb, thyroid ultrasound and orbital computed tomography. PBMCs were isolated from approximately 10 ml of fresh peripheral blood by Ficoll-Paque density gradient centrifugation. Total RNA was extracted with Trizol reagent, and quality was checked on an Agilent 2100 Bioanalyzer. V is cut by 3 bases and J by 5 bases, and the space between the germline ends is 18 bases. The CDR3 holds 15 amino acids from the cysteine to the phenylalanine. Only CDR3 DNA is held: 45 bases, read in frame from base 1. In the germline V gene (reference sequence), CDR1 corresponds to GTSNPN and CDR2 to SVGIG.

This TCR was sampled from a man aged 50 to 60 with Graves' hyperthyroidism. The sequenced material came from blood. This chain joins TRBV30 to TRBJ2-3; the D gene is possibly TRBD1, with 5 bases matching. CDR3 reads: CAWRVRGNRKDTQYF. The nucleotide sequence is TGTGCCTGGAGGGTAAGGGGCAATAGGAAAGATACGCAGTATTTT. Where the CDR3 stops, the reference TRBV30 and TRBJ2-3 genes take over; the full variable domain is SQTIHQWPATLVQPVGSPLSLECTVEGTSNPNLYWYRQAAGRGLQLLFYSVGIGQISSEVPQNLSASRPQDRQFILSSKKLLLSDSGFYLCAWRVRGNRKDTQYFGPGTRLTVL.